This TCR beta chain was found in a study of shared clonotypes between healthy human individuals. Assay: immunoSEQ multiplex PCR; the TCRdb copy retains only in-frame clones and omits some. Of about 360,000 clones in the sample, 73% were seen once. The CDR3 is made up of 13 amino acids. V was pared by 4 bases and J by 7 bases, with 6 bases of the junction left unmatched. CDR1 ENHRY and CDR2 SYGVKD come from the germline V gene. The sequence came from a man aged 25 to 45 in good health. Sample: memory CD4+ T cells sorted from blood. Subset defined: CD45RA-negative fraction. This rearrangement joins TRBV10-3 to TRBJ1-1, with TRBD1 matching over 7 bases. DNA of the CDR3: TGTGCCATCAGTGGAACGCAGGGGGGTGAAGCTTTCTTT. Translated: CAISGTQGGEAFF.